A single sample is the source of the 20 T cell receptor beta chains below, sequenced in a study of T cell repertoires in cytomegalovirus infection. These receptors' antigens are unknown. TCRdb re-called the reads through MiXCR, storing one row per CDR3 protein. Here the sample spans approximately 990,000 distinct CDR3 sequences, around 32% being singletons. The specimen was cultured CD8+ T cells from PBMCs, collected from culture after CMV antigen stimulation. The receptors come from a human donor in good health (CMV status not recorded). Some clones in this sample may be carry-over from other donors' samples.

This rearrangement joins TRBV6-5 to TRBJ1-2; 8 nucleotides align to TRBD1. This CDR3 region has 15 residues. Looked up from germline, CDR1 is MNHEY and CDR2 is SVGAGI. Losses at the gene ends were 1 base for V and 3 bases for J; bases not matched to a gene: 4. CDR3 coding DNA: TGTGCCAGCAGTTACTGGACAGGGTCCCACTATGGCTACACCTTC. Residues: CASSYWTGSHYGYTF.

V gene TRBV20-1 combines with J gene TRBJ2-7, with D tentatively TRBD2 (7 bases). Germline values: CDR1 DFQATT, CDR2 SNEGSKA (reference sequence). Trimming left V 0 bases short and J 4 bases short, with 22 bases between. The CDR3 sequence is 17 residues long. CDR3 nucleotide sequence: TGCAGTGCTAGAGACTCTACCTCCGGGGGGCCGGGTTACGAGCAGTACTTC. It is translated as CSARDSTSGGPGYEQYF.

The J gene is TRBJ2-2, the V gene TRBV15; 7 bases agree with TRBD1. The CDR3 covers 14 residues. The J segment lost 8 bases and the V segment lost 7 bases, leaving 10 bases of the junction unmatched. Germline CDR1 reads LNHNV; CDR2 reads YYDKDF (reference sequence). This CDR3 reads CATKEDRDIGELFF. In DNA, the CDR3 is TGTGCCACCAAGGAAGACAGGGACATAGGGGAGCTGTTTTTT.

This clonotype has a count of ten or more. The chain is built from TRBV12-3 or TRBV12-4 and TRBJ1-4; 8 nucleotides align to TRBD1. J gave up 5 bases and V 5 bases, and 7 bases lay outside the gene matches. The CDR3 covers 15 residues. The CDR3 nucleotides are TGTGCCAGCAGTCCCCGGACAGGGCCCAATGAAAAACTGTTTTTT. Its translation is CASSPRTGPNEKLFF.

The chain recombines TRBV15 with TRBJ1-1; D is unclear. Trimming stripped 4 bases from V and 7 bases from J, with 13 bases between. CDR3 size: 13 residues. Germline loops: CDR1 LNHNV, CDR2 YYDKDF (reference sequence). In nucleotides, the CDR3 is TGTGCCACCAGCACCATGTTCCGGATTGAAGCTTTCTTT. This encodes CATSTMFRIEAFF.

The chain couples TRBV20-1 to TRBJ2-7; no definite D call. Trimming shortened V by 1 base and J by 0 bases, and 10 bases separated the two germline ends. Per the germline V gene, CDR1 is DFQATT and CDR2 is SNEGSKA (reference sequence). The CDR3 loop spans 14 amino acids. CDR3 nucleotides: TGCAGTGCTAGAGCTGAGTTCAGCTCCTACGAGCAGTACGTC. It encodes CSARAEFSSYEQYV.

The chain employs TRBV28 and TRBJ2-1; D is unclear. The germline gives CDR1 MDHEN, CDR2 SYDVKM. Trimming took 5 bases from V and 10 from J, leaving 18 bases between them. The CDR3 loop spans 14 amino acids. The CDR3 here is CASSLNGLSWEQFF. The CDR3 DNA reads TGTGCCAGCAGTCTCAACGGGCTTAGCTGGGAGCAGTTCTTC.

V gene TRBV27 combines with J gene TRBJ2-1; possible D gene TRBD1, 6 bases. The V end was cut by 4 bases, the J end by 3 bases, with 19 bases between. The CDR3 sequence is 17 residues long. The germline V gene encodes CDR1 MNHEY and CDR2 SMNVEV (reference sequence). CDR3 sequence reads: CASSWLSGRGHYNEQFF. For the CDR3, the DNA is TGTGCCAGCAGTTGGCTTTCGGGCAGGGGCCACTACAATGAGCAGTTCTTC.

DNA for the CDR3: TGTGCCAGTAGGGTTCCGTGGGGGGCCAACGTCCTGACTTTC. It specifies CASRVPWGANVLTF. This sequence joins TRBV19 and TRBJ2-6; D not resolved. V was shortened by 6 bases and J by 4 bases, with 10 bases between the two germline ends. The germline CDR1 and CDR2 sequences are LNHDA and SQIVND (reference sequence). CDR3 length: 14 amino acids.

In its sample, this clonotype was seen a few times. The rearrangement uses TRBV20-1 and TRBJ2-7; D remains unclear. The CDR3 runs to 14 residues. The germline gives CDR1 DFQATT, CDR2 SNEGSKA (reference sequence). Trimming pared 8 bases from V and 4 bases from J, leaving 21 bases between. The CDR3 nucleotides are TGCAGTACGAATGGGGTTAGGGCAAAGTACGAGCAGTACTTC. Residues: CSTNGVRAKYEQYF.

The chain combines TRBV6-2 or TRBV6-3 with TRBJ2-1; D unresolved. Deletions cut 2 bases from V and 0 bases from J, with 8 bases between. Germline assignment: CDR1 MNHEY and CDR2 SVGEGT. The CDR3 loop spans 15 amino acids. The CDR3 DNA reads TGTGCCAGCAGTTACAAGTCAAGCTCCTACAATGAGCAGTTCTTC. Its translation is CASSYKSSSYNEQFF.

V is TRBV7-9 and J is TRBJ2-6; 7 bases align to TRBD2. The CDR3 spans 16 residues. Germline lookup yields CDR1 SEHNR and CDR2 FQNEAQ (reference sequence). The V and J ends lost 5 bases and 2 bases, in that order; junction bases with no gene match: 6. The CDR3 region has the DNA TGTGCCAGCAGCCCTTGGGGGGGGGCTGGGGCCAACGTCCTGACTTTC. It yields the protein CASSPWGGAGANVLTF.

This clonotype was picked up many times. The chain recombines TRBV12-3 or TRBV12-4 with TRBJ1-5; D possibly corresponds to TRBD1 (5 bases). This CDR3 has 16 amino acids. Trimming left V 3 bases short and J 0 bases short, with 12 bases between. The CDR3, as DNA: TGTGCCAGCAGTTTGGGACCTGCAAATAGCAATCAGCCCCAGCATTTT. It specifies CASSLGPANSNQPQHF.

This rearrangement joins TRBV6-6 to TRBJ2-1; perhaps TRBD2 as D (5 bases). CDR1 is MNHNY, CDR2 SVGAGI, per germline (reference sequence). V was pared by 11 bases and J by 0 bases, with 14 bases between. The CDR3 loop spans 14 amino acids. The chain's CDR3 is CAVSDRGSYNEQFF. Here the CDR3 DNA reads TGTGCCGTTTCGGACCGGGGCTCCTACAATGAGCAGTTCTTC.

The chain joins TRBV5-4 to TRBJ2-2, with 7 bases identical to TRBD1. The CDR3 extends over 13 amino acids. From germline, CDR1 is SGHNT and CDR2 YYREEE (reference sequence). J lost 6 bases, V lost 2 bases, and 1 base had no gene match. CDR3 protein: CASSFGQAGELFF. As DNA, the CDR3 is TGTGCCAGCAGCTTCGGACAGGCCGGGGAGCTGTTTTTT. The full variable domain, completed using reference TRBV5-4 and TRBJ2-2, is ETGVTQSPTHLIKTRGQQVTLRCSSQSGHNTVSWYQQALGQGPQFIFQYYREEENGRGNFPPRFSGLQFPNYSSELNVNALELDDSALYLCASSFGQAGELFFGEGSRLTVL.

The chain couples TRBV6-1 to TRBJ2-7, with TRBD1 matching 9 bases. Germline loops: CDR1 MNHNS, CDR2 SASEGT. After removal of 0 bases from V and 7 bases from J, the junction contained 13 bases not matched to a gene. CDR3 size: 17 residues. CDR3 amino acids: CASSEARPGQGVKEQYF. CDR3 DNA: TGTGCCAGCAGTGAAGCCCGCCCGGGACAGGGAGTGAAGGAGCAGTACTTC.

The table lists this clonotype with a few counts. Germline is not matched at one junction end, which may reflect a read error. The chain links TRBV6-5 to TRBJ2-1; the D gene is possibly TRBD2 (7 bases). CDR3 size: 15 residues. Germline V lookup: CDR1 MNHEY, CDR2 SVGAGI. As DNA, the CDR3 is TGTGCCAGCAGTTACTGGGGGGGGCCCTATAATGAGCAGTTCTTC. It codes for CASSYWGGPYNEQFF.

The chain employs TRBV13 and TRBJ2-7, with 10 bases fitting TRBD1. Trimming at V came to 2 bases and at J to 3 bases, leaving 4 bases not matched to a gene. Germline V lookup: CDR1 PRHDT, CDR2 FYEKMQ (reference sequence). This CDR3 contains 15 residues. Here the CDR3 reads CASSLRRTGGYEQYV. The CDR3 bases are TGTGCCAGCAGCTTAAGGCGGACAGGGGGCTACGAGCAGTACGTC.

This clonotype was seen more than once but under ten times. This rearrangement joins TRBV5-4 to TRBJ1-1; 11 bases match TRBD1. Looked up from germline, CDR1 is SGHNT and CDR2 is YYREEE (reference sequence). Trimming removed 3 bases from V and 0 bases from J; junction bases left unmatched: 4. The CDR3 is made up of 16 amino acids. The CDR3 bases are TGTGCCAGCAGCTCAAGGACAGGGGGCGTGAACACTGAAGCTTTCTTT. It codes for CASSSRTGGVNTEAFF.

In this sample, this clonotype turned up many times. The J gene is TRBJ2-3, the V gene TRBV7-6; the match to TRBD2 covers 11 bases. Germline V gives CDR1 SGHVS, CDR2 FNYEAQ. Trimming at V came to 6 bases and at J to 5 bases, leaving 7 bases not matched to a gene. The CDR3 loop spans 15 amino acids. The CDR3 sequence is CASSRLAGGKDTQYF. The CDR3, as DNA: TGTGCCAGCAGTCGCCTAGCGGGGGGAAAAGATACGCAGTATTTT. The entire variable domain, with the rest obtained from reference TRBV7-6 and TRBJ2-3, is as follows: GAGVSQSPRYKVTKRGQDVALRCDPISGHVSLYWYRQALGQGPEFLTYFNYEAQQDKSGLPNDRFSAERPEGSISTLTIQRTEQRDSAMYRCASSRLAGGKDTQYFGPGTRLTVL.